A single sample gave rise to the 23 T cell receptor beta chains below, sequenced in a study of blood T cell repertoires in COVID-19. The method was immunoSEQ multiplex PCR; TCRdb's version includes in-frame clones alone and lacks a portion of them. The sample carries under 350,000 clones, around 86% recorded once. The sequenced sample was PBMCs or T cells enriched from blood (not recorded which). These receptors were obtained from a woman in her thirties or forties who had recovered from COVID-19.

The CDR3 nucleotides read TGCAGCGTCTACGGACAGGGAGGGTATGGCTACACCTTC. This encodes CSVYGQGGYGYTF. J is TRBJ1-2 and V is TRBV29-1; TRBD1 matches 8 bases. Trimming cost V 6 bases and J 5 bases; bases outside gene matches: 8. The CDR3 runs to 13 residues. CDR1 is SQVTM and CDR2 is ANQGSEA in the germline V gene.

V usage is TRBV5-1 and J usage is TRBJ1-3; D uncertain. The V end lost 4 bases, the J end lost 6 bases, and 14 bases lay between the germline ends. The CDR3 has 14 amino acids. CDR1 SGHRS and CDR2 YFSETQ come from the germline V gene. The CDR3 nucleotides are TGCGCCAGCAGCGTGCCGGGAGTAGAAAACACCATATATTTT. The encoded protein is CASSVPGVENTIYF.

This clone has just one count. The chain carries TRBV19 and TRBJ2-3; 10 bases agree with TRBD2. V trimming: 4 bases; J trimming: 4 bases; junction bases outside the gene matches: 2. Germline CDR1 and CDR2: LNHDA and SQIVND (reference sequence). This CDR3 comprises 14 residues. Here the CDR3 reads CASSRGTSADTQYF. Here the CDR3 DNA reads TGTGCCAGTAGTAGGGGGACTAGCGCAGATACGCAGTATTTT.

As to this clone: Other DNA sequences in this sample translate to the same CDR3. The chain carries TRBV9 and TRBJ2-3; TRBD2 might be the D (6 bases). The CDR3 has 14 amino acids. CDR1 is SGDLS and CDR2 is YYNGEE in the germline V gene. V lost 0 bases and J lost 3, with 8 bases in between. The CDR3 sequence: CASSVGGRTDTQYF. CDR3 DNA sequence: TGTGCCAGCAGCGTAGGAGGGAGGACAGATACGCAGTATTTT.

The V call is TRBV4-2, the J call TRBJ2-7; D possibly corresponds to TRBD2 (6 bases). The germline V gene encodes CDR1 LGHNA and CDR2 YNFKEQ. The CDR3 contains 15 residues. With 4 bases removed from V and 2 bases from J, the gap between germline ends came to 15 bases. The CDR3 here is CASSPMEGLTYEQYF. In DNA form, the CDR3 reads TGTGCCAGCAGCCCCATGGAGGGCTTAACCTACGAGCAGTACTTC.

The rearrangement links TRBV29-1 to TRBJ2-5, with a weak D call TRBD1 (6 bases). Germline V gives CDR1 SQVTM, CDR2 ANQGSEA. Trimming left V 0 bases short and J 3 bases short, with 11 bases between. The CDR3 runs 14 residues. CDR3 bases: TGCAGCGTTGAAGATATAGGACAGAAAGAGACCCAGTACTTC. As protein: CSVEDIGQKETQYF.

This clone was recorded a few times. This chain uses TRBV5-1 with TRBJ2-2, with a possible D match to TRBD1 (6 bases). V lost 4 bases to trimming and J lost 7 bases, with 17 bases between them. This CDR3 is 15 amino acids long. CDR1 is SGHRS, CDR2 YFSETQ, per germline. DNA for the CDR3: TGCGCCAGCAGCCTACAGGGAAACGGGGACGGGGAGCTGTTTTTT. This translates into CASSLQGNGDGELFF. Combining the CDR3 with reference TRBV5-1 and TRBJ2-2 gives the whole variable domain KAGVTQTPRYLIKTRGQQVTLSCSPISGHRSVSWYQQTPGQGLQFLFEYFSETQRNKGNFPGRFSGRQFSNSRSEMNVSTLELGDSALYLCASSLQGNGDGELFFGEGSRLTVL.

This chain connects TRBV11-2 to TRBJ1-1; D unresolved. The CDR3 contains 14 residues. Germline V CDR1 and CDR2: SGHAT, FQNNGV. V was clipped by 1 base and J by 11 bases, with 17 bases between them. The CDR3 is CASSLVSGITGAFF. The CDR3, as DNA: TGTGCCAGCAGCTTAGTATCGGGGATTACGGGGGCTTTCTTT.

This chain connects TRBV19 to TRBJ2-2; the D gene is possibly TRBD2 (5 bases). Trimming stripped 7 bases from V and 6 bases from J, with 18 bases between. Germline V gene sequence: CDR1 LNHDA, CDR2 SQIVND (reference sequence). CDR3 size: 15 residues. The CDR3 loop reads CASTDRGGLSGELFF. The DNA for the CDR3 is TGTGCCAGTACCGACCGTGGAGGACTCTCCGGGGAGCTGTTTTTT.

The rearrangement joins TRBV28 to TRBJ1-2, with TRBD1 matching over 8 bases. Unmatched junction bases numbered 5, after V lost 10 bases and J lost 7 bases. This CDR3 is 11 amino acids long. The germline V gene encodes CDR1 MDHEN and CDR2 SYDVKM. The CDR3 loop is CATRGLRGYTF. CDR3 coding DNA: TGTGCCACCAGGGGGCTCCGTGGCTACACCTTC.

There are a few counts of this clone. This chain connects TRBV5-1 to TRBJ1-1; 8 bases match TRBD1. CDR1 and CDR2 from the germline V gene are SGHRS and YFSETQ. Trimming removed 4 bases from V and 6 bases from J; junction bases left unmatched: 5. There are 13 residues in the CDR3. The DNA of the CDR3 is TGCGCCAGCAGCCCACAGGGGGAGGCTGAAGCTTTCTTT. This translates into CASSPQGEAEAFF.

In regard to this clone: The same CDR3 also results from other DNA sequences found in this sample. V and J are TRBV7-2 and TRBJ1-2, with TRBD1 identical over 7 bases. The CDR3 sequence is 12 residues long. Germline V CDR1 and CDR2: SGHTA, FQGNSA. Trimming removed 5 bases from V and 5 bases from J; junction bases left unmatched: 2. The CDR3 spells CASSIQGYGYTF. The CDR3 DNA reads as TGTGCCAGCAGCATACAGGGGTATGGCTACACCTTC.

The V call is TRBV9, the J call TRBJ1-3; the match to TRBD1 covers 8 bases. Germline CDR1 and CDR2: SGDLS and YYNGEE. The CDR3 has 15 residues. V dropped 3 bases and J dropped 0; count of bases not matched to a gene: 2. The CDR3 DNA sequence: TGTGCCAGCAGCGACAGGGGGTTCTCTGGAAACACCATATATTTT. It yields the protein CASSDRGFSGNTIYF.

Comment on this clone: This specimen includes other DNA sequences encoding the same CDR3. The rearrangement joins TRBV7-9 to TRBJ1-2; 8 nucleotides match TRBD1. Germline V gives CDR1 SEHNR, CDR2 FQNEAQ (reference sequence). The CDR3 consists of 13 residues. V shed 5 bases and J 4 bases; nucleotides not matched to a gene: 3. The CDR3 DNA is TGTGCCAGCAGCCCCGGACAGGGCTATGGCTACACCTTC. Translated, it gives CASSPGQGYGYTF.

This chain joins TRBV19 and TRBJ2-1; 8 bases are shared with TRBD1. V was pared by 5 bases and J by 0 bases, with 3 bases of the junction left unmatched. The CDR3 totals 15 residues. Germline lookup yields CDR1 LNHDA and CDR2 SQIVND (reference sequence). The DNA of the CDR3 is TGTGCCAGTAGTGGCGGGACAGGCTCCTACAATGAGCAGTTCTTC. Translated: CASSGGTGSYNEQFF.

The rearrangement uses TRBV3-1 (or the pseudogene TRBV3-2) and TRBJ1-4, with D possibly TRBD1 on 5 matching bases. Germline loops: CDR1 LGHDT, CDR2 YNNKEL (reference sequence). Trimming removed 1 base from V and 2 bases from J, with 5 bases in between. The CDR3 is 14 residues long. The CDR3 coding sequence is TGTGCCAGCAGCCAAGGGGGCACTAATGAAAAACTGTTTTTT. It is translated as CASSQGGTNEKLFF.

This clone was detected once. The same CDR3 can be traced to other DNA sequences in this sample. The chain uses TRBV6-1 and TRBJ2-7; TRBD2 agrees at 9 bases. The CDR3 loop spans 15 amino acids. CDR1 MNHNS and CDR2 SASEGT come from the germline V gene. Germline trimming cut 3 bases from V and 3 bases from J; bases unmatched to any gene: 6. Here the CDR3 DNA reads TGTGCCAGCAGTGACCCGGGACTAGCTGTCTACGAGCAGTACTTC. Amino acid sequence: CASSDPGLAVYEQYF.

In regard to this clone: Other DNA sequences of this sample code for an identical CDR3. V usage is TRBV12-3 or TRBV12-4 and J usage is TRBJ1-2, with TRBD1 matching 7 bases. The CDR3 is 13 residues long. Unmatched junction bases numbered 1, after V lost 5 bases and J lost 1 base. The CDR3: CASSRDSNYGYTF. The CDR3 DNA sequence: TGTGCCAGCAGTCGGGACAGTAACTATGGCTACACCTTC.

As for this clone: In the same sample, other DNA sequences code for this CDR3. The chain carries TRBV5-4 and TRBJ2-7; 8 nucleotides align to TRBD1. V gave up 4 bases and J gave up 0 bases; unmatched junction bases: 6. This CDR3 spans 15 amino acids. The germline CDR1 and CDR2 sequences are SGHNT and YYREEE (reference sequence). The CDR3 DNA reads as TGTGCCAGCAGCCTAAGACAGGGGAGCTCCTACGAGCAGTACTTC. Its translation is CASSLRQGSSYEQYF.

The chain joins TRBV30 to TRBJ1-2; D is undetermined. Between the trimmed V and J ends, which lost 3 bases and 4 bases, there was a span of 9 bases. The V gene's germline CDR1 is GTSNPN and CDR2 SVGIG (reference sequence). This CDR3 comprises 12 residues. CDR3 nucleotides: TGTGCCTGGAGGGAGGTGATCTATGGCTACACCTTC. It is translated as CAWREVIYGYTF.

The V call is TRBV5-6, the J call TRBJ1-2; 7 nucleotides align to TRBD1. The CDR3 has 17 residues. With 4 bases clipped from V and 2 bases from J, the junction kept 14 bases outside the gene matches. Germline V gene sequence: CDR1 SGHDT, CDR2 YYEEEE. CDR3 nucleotide sequence: TGTGCCAGCAGCCCGTTGACAGGGAAAGACCTCAACTATGGCTACACCTTC. Protein: CASSPLTGKDLNYGYTF.

The V call is TRBV5-5, the J call TRBJ1-2, with D perhaps TRBD1 (5 bases). Germline CDR1 and CDR2: SGHKS and YYEKEE (reference sequence). This CDR3 is 12 amino acids long. V lost 4 bases and J lost 8, with 12 bases in between. In nucleotides, the CDR3 is TGTGCCAGCAGCACCCCCGGGGGGGGCTACACCTTC. It encodes CASSTPGGGYTF.

The chain couples TRBV18 to TRBJ1-2; 8 bases map to TRBD1. V lost 1 base, J lost 2 bases, and 6 bases stayed unmatched. The V gene's germline CDR1 is KGHSH and CDR2 LQKENI. The CDR3 is 16 amino acids. DNA of the CDR3: TGTGCCAGCTCACCACAGGCAGGGGGCTTCAACTATGGCTACACCTTC. Protein sequence: CASSPQAGGFNYGYTF.